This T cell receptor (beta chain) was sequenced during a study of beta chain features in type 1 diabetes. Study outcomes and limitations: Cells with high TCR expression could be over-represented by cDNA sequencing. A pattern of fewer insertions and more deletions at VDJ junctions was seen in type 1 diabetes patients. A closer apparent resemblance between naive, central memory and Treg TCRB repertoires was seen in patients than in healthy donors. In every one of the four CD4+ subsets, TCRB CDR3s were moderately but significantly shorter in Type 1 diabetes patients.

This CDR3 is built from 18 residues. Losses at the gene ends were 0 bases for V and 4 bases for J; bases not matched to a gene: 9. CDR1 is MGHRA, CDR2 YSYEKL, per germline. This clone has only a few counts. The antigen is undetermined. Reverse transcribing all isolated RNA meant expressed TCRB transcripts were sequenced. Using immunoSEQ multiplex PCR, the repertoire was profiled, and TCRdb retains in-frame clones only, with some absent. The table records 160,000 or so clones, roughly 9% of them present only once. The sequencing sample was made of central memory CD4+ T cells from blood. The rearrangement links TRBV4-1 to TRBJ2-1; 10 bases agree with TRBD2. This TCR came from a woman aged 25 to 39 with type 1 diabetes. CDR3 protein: CASSQEGGPSGSYNEQFF. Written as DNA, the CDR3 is TGCGCCAGCAGCCAAGAAGGGGGACCTAGCGGGAGTTACAATGAGCAGTTCTTC.